One and the same sample provided the 5 T cell receptor beta chains below, sequenced in a study of blood T cell repertoires in COVID-19 (TCRdb year 2020). Receptor amplification or capture employed the immunoSEQ multiplex PCR assay. What TCRdb holds here is the immuneACCESS table cut down to in-frame rearrangements. Part of the clones is not present; checked against another copy, under half of the missing clones reflect an unresolved V gene, and the others are unexplained. This sample has around 330,000 clones in its table, and roughly 85% of those were observed once. Under 2% of the sample is held by the ten biggest clonotypes. Input material: PBMCs or T cells enriched from blood (not recorded which). The receptors shown here come from a woman aged 30 to 39 who had been exposed to COVID-19.

The CDR3 loop is CASFFGRGTYEQYF. CDR3 DNA sequence: TGCGCCAGCTTCTTCGGGAGGGGTACCTACGAGCAGTACTTC. V usage is TRBV23-1 and J usage is TRBJ2-7; TRBD2 matches 8 bases. TRBV23-1 falls under the ORF class, with uncertain function. Trimming took 8 bases from V and 2 from J; bases not matched to a gene: 8. CDR3 length equals 14 residues.

This chain links TRBV28 with TRBJ1-5, with TRBD1 matching 7 bases. The V and J ends lost 7 bases and 3 bases, in that order; junction bases with no gene match: 3. This CDR3 has 13 residues. Germline V gene data show CDR1 as MDHEN and CDR2 as SYDVKM. In DNA, the CDR3 is TGTGCCAGCACTGACAGGGTCAATCAGCCCCAGCATTTT. Its translation: CASTDRVNQPQHF.

The chain uses TRBV10-3 and TRBJ1-2; 7 bases are shared with TRBD1. CDR3 length: 15 amino acids. Germline V lookup: CDR1 ENHRY, CDR2 SYGVKD. Unmatched junction bases numbered 2, after V lost 1 base and J lost 0 bases. CDR3 region: CAISEWTGSNYGYTF. The CDR3 nucleotides read TGTGCCATCAGTGAGTGGACAGGCTCTAACTATGGCTACACCTTC.

This chain links TRBV4-1 with TRBJ2-4; unclear D gene. Trimming shortened V by 1 base and J by 7 bases, and 11 bases separated the two germline ends. This CDR3 contains 14 residues. Germline V gene data show CDR1 as MGHRA and CDR2 as YSYEKL. The CDR3 DNA sequence: TGCGCCAGCAGCCAAGCGTACGCGTGGAACATTCAGTACTTC. Its protein is CASSQAYAWNIQYF.

This chain uses TRBV9 with TRBJ2-1; maybe TRBD1 (5 bases). The CDR3 is 15 amino acids. Germline CDR1 is SGDLS and CDR2 is YYNGEE. Trimming removed 0 bases from V and 3 bases from J, with 10 bases in between. CDR3 DNA: TGTGCCAGCAGCGTAGATGGGGCCAACTACAATGAGCAGTTCTTC. Protein sequence: CASSVDGANYNEQFF.